These 28 T cell receptor beta chains were sequenced from one sample in a study of T cell responses to AZD1222 COVID-19 vaccine (dated by TCRdb to the early 2020s). Explained via the paper, the time point label denotes: baseline before first vaccination. Library generation was performed with the immunoSEQ multiplex PCR assay. Not all clones reach the TCRdb copy of this immuneACCESS table, which keeps in-frame sequences only. Checked studies attribute under half of the gap to unresolved V genes and leave the rest unexplained. The sample table holds 84,000 or so clones, of which about 87% were seen once. The ten largest clones take up about 16% of the sample. Sequenced here: peripheral blood, sampled on day 0 of AZD1222 vaccination. These receptors originate from an adult in good health.

This chain connects TRBV6-5 to TRBJ2-7; D is uncertain. CDR3 length: 14 amino acids. The germline gives CDR1 MNHEY, CDR2 SVGAGI. Trimming took 7 bases from V and 0 from J, leaving 13 bases between them. CDR3 in amino acids: CASKPTRFSYEQYF. The CDR3 DNA sequence: TGTGCCAGCAAACCCACACGATTCTCCTACGAGCAGTACTTC.

In its sample, this clone was seen a few times. The chain recombines TRBV5-1 with TRBJ2-7; D is undetermined. The CDR3 is 16 amino acids. Trimming pared 0 bases from V and 4 bases from J, leaving 17 bases between. The V gene's germline CDR1 is SGHRS and CDR2 YFSETQ. CDR3 loop: CASSLGTTLNEYEQYF. In DNA, the CDR3 is TGCGCCAGCAGCTTGGGGACGACACTCAACGAGTACGAGCAGTACTTC.

This chain uses TRBV11-2 with TRBJ1-1; no reliable D call. Trimming stripped 2 bases from V and 1 base from J, with 2 bases between. CDR1 and CDR2 (germline): SGHAT, FQNNGV. The CDR3 length is 12 residues. The CDR3 coding sequence is TGTGCCAGCAGCTTAACGAACACTGAAGCTTTCTTT. This sequence encodes CASSLTNTEAFF. Full variable domain (missing parts from reference TRBV11-2 and TRBJ1-1): EAGVAQSPRYKIIEKRQSVAFWCNPISGHATLYWYQQILGQGPKLLIQFQNNGVVDDSQLPKDRFSAERLKGVDSTLKIQPAKLEDSAVYLCASSLTNTEAFFGQGTRLTVV.

This chain joins TRBV7-8 and TRBJ1-1; 8 nucleotides match TRBD1. J gave up 0 bases and V 4 bases, and 4 bases lay outside the gene matches. Germline CDR1 SGHVS, CDR2 FQNEAQ. The CDR3 consists of 15 residues. The CDR3 loop reads CASSSGQGMNTEAFF. The CDR3, as DNA: TGTGCCAGCAGCTCCGGACAGGGAATGAACACTGAAGCTTTCTTT.

J is TRBJ2-7 and V is TRBV5-4, with 14 positions matching TRBD2. J gave up 2 bases and V 3 bases, and 1 base lay outside the gene matches. The CDR3 has 15 residues. From germline, CDR1 is SGHNT and CDR2 YYREEE (reference sequence). Here the CDR3 reads CASSWGLAGAYEQYF. The CDR3 nucleotides are TGTGCCAGCAGCTGGGGACTAGCGGGGGCCTACGAGCAGTACTTC.

This chain uses TRBV19 with TRBJ2-1; D might be TRBD2 (5 bases). Trimming pared 1 base from V and 1 base from J, leaving 20 bases between. Germline V gene sequence: CDR1 LNHDA, CDR2 SQIVND (reference sequence). The CDR3 covers 19 residues. CDR3 protein: CASSIVRPREGASYNEQFF. CDR3 sequence (DNA): TGTGCCAGTAGTATAGTCCGCCCCAGAGAGGGAGCTTCCTACAATGAGCAGTTCTTC.

The chain is built from TRBV2 and TRBJ2-7; TRBD1 is a possible D gene (5 bases). The CDR3 covers 11 residues. V gave up 4 bases and J gave up 7 bases, with 8 bases separating them. Per germline, CDR1 SNHLY and CDR2 FYNNEI. The chain's CDR3 is CASSVWTEQYF. The CDR3 DNA sequence: TGTGCCAGCAGTGTTTGGACAGAGCAGTACTTC.

The chain combines TRBV12-3 or TRBV12-4 with TRBJ1-1; D gene uncertain. The CDR3 has 12 residues. V lost 6 bases and J lost 6, with 11 bases in between. Here the CDR3 reads CASSPSVPEAFF. CDR3 sequence (DNA): TGTGCCAGCAGCCCATCAGTCCCTGAAGCTTTCTTT.

The V and J genes are TRBV9 and TRBJ2-7, with 7 positions matching TRBD2. CDR1 and CDR2 (germline): SGDLS, YYNGEE. J was trimmed by 2 bases and V by 2 bases; bases with no gene match: 7. The CDR3 length is 15 residues. CDR3 DNA sequence: TGTGCCAGCAGCGTTTCGAGCGGGGCTGCCTACGAGCAGTACTTC. This gives the protein CASSVSSGAAYEQYF. Combining the CDR3 with reference TRBV9 and TRBJ2-7 gives the whole variable domain DSGVTQTPKHLITATGQRVTLRCSPRSGDLSVYWYQQSLDQGLQFLIQYYNGEERAKGNILERFSAQQFPDLHSELNLSSLELGDSALYFCASSVSSGAAYEQYFGPGTRLTVT.

This clone was seen only once. The chain joins TRBV7-2 to TRBJ2-3; 13 nucleotides align to TRBD2. The germline V gene encodes CDR1 SGHTA and CDR2 FQGNSA. The CDR3 is made up of 17 amino acids. After removal of 5 bases from V and 8 bases from J, the junction contained 13 bases not matched to a gene. The CDR3 loop reads CASSPQLAGGPWGTQYF. The CDR3 bases are TGTGCCAGCAGCCCACAACTAGCGGGAGGGCCGTGGGGTACGCAGTATTTT.

V is TRBV2 and J is TRBJ1-4, with TRBD1 as a possible D gene (6 bases). The CDR3 has 13 amino acids. The V and J ends lost 6 bases and 7 bases respectively, with 12 bases between them. Germline loops: CDR1 SNHLY, CDR2 FYNNEI. CDR3 in DNA: TGTGCCAGCAGGGGGGGCTGGGGTGAAAAACTGTTTTTT. Protein product: CASRGGWGEKLFF.

The chain joins TRBV4-1 to TRBJ2-3; TRBD2 agrees at 7 bases. J gave up 5 bases and V 5 bases, and 16 bases lay outside the gene matches. The germline gives CDR1 MGHRA, CDR2 YSYEKL. This CDR3 region has 17 residues. The CDR3 nucleotides are TGCGCCAGCAGCGGTTATTACCGGGAGGTAGTAGTAGATACGCAGTATTTT. Its translation: CASSGYYREVVVDTQYF.

The chain couples TRBV19 to TRBJ2-1; D is undetermined. Germline V gene sequence: CDR1 LNHDA, CDR2 SQIVND (reference sequence). The V end was cut by 1 base, the J end by 4 bases, with 5 bases between. CDR3 length: 13 residues. CDR3 in amino acids: CASSIGQYNEQFF. DNA for the CDR3: TGTGCCAGTAGTATAGGGCAATACAATGAGCAGTTCTTC.

The chain links TRBV6-5 to TRBJ2-5; TRBD1 aligns across 7 bases. The junction had 12 bases not matched to a gene; V was cut back by 4 bases and J by 4 bases. From germline, CDR1 is MNHEY and CDR2 SVGAGI. There are 16 residues in the CDR3. This CDR3 reads CASSSLDRAVGETQYF. The CDR3 region has the DNA TGTGCCAGCAGTTCTTTAGACAGGGCCGTGGGAGAGACCCAGTACTTC.

The gene calls are TRBV4-1 and TRBJ2-7; 8 bases align to TRBD2. Germline CDR1 is MGHRA and CDR2 is YSYEKL. V was pared by 4 bases and J by 1 base, with 18 bases of the junction left unmatched. This CDR3 contains 19 residues. The CDR3 DNA reads TGCGCCAGCAGCCCGCACCCGGTCTCTCGGACTAGCAAATCCTACGAGCAGTACTTC. It is translated as CASSPHPVSRTSKSYEQYF.

The chain couples TRBV19 to TRBJ2-1; TRBD2 matches at 7 bases. Germline lookup yields CDR1 LNHDA and CDR2 SQIVND (reference sequence). The CDR3 runs 14 residues. Unmatched junction bases numbered 4, after V lost 3 bases and J lost 5 bases. CDR3 coding DNA: TGTGCCAGTAGTATGTGGGGGGGGGACAATGAGCAGTTCTTC. Translation gives CASSMWGGDNEQFF.

Here the CDR3 reads CATFAGGGQGNTIYF. The CDR3 DNA is TGTGCCACATTTGCCGGAGGGGGGCAAGGAAACACCATATATTTT. The rearrangement joins TRBV6-5 to TRBJ1-3; weak D call: TRBD1 (6 bases). V was cut by 10 bases and J by 4 bases, with 20 bases left in between. Germline values: CDR1 MNHEY, CDR2 SVGAGI. The CDR3 runs 15 residues.

The V and J genes are TRBV5-1 and TRBJ1-2; D is undetermined. This CDR3 has 13 amino acids. The V end was cut by 0 bases, the J end by 3 bases, with 6 bases between. The germline CDR1 and CDR2 sequences are SGHRS and YFSETQ. CDR3: CASSLDPDYGYTF. The CDR3 DNA reads TGCGCCAGCAGCTTGGACCCGGACTATGGCTACACCTTC.

The V call is TRBV10-1, the J call TRBJ2-1; tentatively, D is TRBD2 (5 bases). CDR1 and CDR2 from the germline V gene are WNHNN and SYGVQD (reference sequence). Trimming removed 2 bases from V and 5 bases from J, with 19 bases in between. The CDR3 consists of 17 residues. The CDR3 reads CASSELLGVARHNEQFF. As DNA, the CDR3 is TGCGCCAGCAGTGAGCTTCTCGGGGTAGCGCGCCACAATGAGCAGTTCTTC.

In its sample, this clone was seen once. The chain couples TRBV28 to TRBJ1-2; D ambiguous. The germline V and J ends were trimmed by 7 bases and 3 bases, with 12 bases remaining between them. This CDR3 is built from 13 residues. Germline V gene lookup returns CDR1 MDHEN and CDR2 SYDVKM. CDR3 residues: CASKGGWDYGYTF. DNA of the CDR3: TGTGCCAGCAAGGGCGGTTGGGACTATGGCTACACCTTC.

The CDR3 nucleotides read TGTGCCAGCAGAGCCTTAGGGACTAGCGGTGAGACCCAGTACTTC. It translates to CASRALGTSGETQYF. This chain links TRBV27 with TRBJ2-5, with TRBD2 matching 11 bases. Per the germline V gene, CDR1 is MNHEY and CDR2 is SMNVEV (reference sequence). There are 15 residues in the CDR3. J gave up 5 bases and V 6 bases, and 8 bases lay outside the gene matches.

The chain uses TRBV24-1 and TRBJ1-5, with TRBD1 as a possible D gene (6 bases). This CDR3 region has 15 residues. V lost 5 bases and J lost 3, with 13 bases in between. Per the germline V gene, CDR1 is KGHDR and CDR2 is SFDVKD. The CDR3 spells CATSGTGSDNQPQHF. The CDR3 nucleotides read TGTGCCACCAGTGGAACAGGGTCGGACAATCAGCCCCAGCATTTT.

The chain employs TRBV5-4 and TRBJ1-2, with TRBD1 matching 7 bases. Germline trimming cut 9 bases from V and 5 bases from J; bases unmatched to any gene: 7. Germline V gene lookup returns CDR1 SGHNT and CDR2 YYREEE (reference sequence). CDR3 length: 12 residues. The CDR3 here is CAIRQGGYGYTF. CDR3 nucleotide sequence: TGTGCCATCCGACAGGGCGGTTATGGCTACACCTTC.

This rearrangement joins TRBV28 to TRBJ1-2, with TRBD1 matching over 7 bases. V lost 4 bases and J lost 4; bases outside the gene matches: 6. The V gene's germline CDR1 is MDHEN and CDR2 SYDVKM. The CDR3 has 14 amino acids. The DNA of the CDR3 is TGTGCCAGCAGTTCGACAGGGAGTAGCTATGGCTACACCTTC. Translating gives CASSSTGSSYGYTF.

The chain joins TRBV28 to TRBJ1-5, with D possibly matching TRBD1 (5 bases). The V end was cut by 2 bases, the J end by 7 bases, with 27 bases between. Germline V gene lookup returns CDR1 MDHEN and CDR2 SYDVKM. This CDR3 is 19 amino acids long. The CDR3 protein is CASSLIFPPRSGGDQPQHF. The CDR3 DNA reads TGTGCCAGCAGTTTAATATTCCCACCTCGGTCAGGTGGGGACCAGCCCCAGCATTTT.

The V gene is TRBV2, the J gene TRBJ2-7, with a tentative D call TRBD2 (6 bases). Trimming shortened V by 2 bases and J by 2 bases, and 13 bases separated the two germline ends. The CDR3 length is 15 residues. Germline CDR1 is SNHLY and CDR2 is FYNNEI. CDR3 protein: CASSELGGLTYEQYF. CDR3 DNA sequence: TGTGCCAGCAGTGAATTGGGGGGTCTTACCTACGAGCAGTACTTC.

The chain is built from TRBV6-4 and TRBJ2-1; 7 nucleotides agree with TRBD2. V lost 2 bases, J lost 6 bases, and 7 bases stayed unmatched. Germline lookup yields CDR1 MRHNA and CDR2 SNTAGT. CDR3 length: 15 residues. As DNA, the CDR3 is TGTGCCAGCAGTGACGCTGGGACTACCCCCAATGAGCAGTTCTTC. Protein: CASSDAGTTPNEQFF.

This clone was observed once. V usage is TRBV5-1 and J usage is TRBJ1-2; D is perhaps TRBD1 (6 bases). The CDR3 loop spans 15 amino acids. Germline V gives CDR1 SGHRS, CDR2 YFSETQ. The V end was cut by 0 bases, the J end by 1 base, with 10 bases between. Written as DNA, the CDR3 is TGCGCCAGCAGCTTGGATGGCAGGGGTAACTATGGCTACACCTTC. Translating it yields CASSLDGRGNYGYTF.